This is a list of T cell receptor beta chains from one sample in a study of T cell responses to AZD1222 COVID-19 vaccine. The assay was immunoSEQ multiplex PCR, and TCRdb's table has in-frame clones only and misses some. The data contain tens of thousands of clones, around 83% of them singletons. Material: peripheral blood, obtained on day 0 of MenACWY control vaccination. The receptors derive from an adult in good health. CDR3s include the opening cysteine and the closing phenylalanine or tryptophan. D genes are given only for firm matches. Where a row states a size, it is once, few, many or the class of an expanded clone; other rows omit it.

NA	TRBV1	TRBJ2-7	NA	CTSSPGTEKSYEQYF	TGCACCAGCAGCCCCGGGACGGAAAAGTCCTACGAGCAGTACTTC
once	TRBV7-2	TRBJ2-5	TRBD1	CASSISRGQGIETQYF	TGTGCCAGCAGCATATCCCGGGGACAGGGTATCGAGACCCAGTACTTC
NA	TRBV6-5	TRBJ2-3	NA	CASSYSQSQVADTQYF	TGTGCCAGCAGTTACTCGCAGTCACAGGTTGCAGATACGCAGTATTTT
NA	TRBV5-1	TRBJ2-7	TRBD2	CASSPAPGLAYEQYF	TGCGCCAGCAGCCCAGCTCCGGGACTAGCCTACGAGCAGTACTTC
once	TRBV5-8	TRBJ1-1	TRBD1	CASSYSGTVNTEAFF	TGTGCCAGCAGCTATTCCGGGACAGTGAACACTGAAGCTTTCTTT
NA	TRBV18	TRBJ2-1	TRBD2	CASSPPGGGRALNEQFF	TGTGCCAGCTCACCCCCTGGAGGCGGGAGGGCCCTCAATGAGCAGTTCTTC
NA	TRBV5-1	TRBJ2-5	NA	CASSLVGETQYF	TGCGCCAGCAGCTTGGTTGGAGAGACCCAGTACTTC
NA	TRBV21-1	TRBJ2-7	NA	CASKLAGGDGEQYF	TGTGCCAGCAAGCTAGCGGGAGGAGATGGCGAGCAGTACTTC
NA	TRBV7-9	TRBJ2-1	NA	CASSLAPDKYNEQFF	TGTGCCAGCAGCTTAGCTCCGGACAAGTACAATGAGCAGTTCTTC
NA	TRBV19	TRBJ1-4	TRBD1	CASSITGTGFPKLFF	TGTGCCAGTAGTATCACCGGGACAGGGTTTCCTAAACTGTTTTTT
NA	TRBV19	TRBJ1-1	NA	CASSEPGRLNTEAFF	TGTGCCAGTAGTGAACCGGGACGGTTGAACACTGAAGCTTTCTTT
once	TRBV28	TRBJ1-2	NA	CAIPRGGGEGYTF	TGTGCCATCCCAAGGGGGGGAGGTGAGGGCTACACCTTC
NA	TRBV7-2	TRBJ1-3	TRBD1	CASSPRQGAGGNTIYF	TGTGCCAGCAGCCCTCGTCAGGGGGCGGGAGGAAACACCATATATTTT
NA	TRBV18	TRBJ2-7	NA	CASSPPVGEQYF	TGTGCCAGCTCACCACCGGTGGGGGAGCAGTACTTC
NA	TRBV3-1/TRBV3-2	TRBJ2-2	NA	CASSLLAGAGELFF	TGTGCCAGCAGCCTACTAGCAGGAGCCGGGGAGCTGTTTTTT
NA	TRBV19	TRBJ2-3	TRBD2	CASSVREGTDTQYF	TGTGCCAGTAGTGTCCGGGAGGGGACAGATACGCAGTATTTT
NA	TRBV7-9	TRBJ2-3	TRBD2	CASSRGLASSTDTQYF	TGTGCCAGCAGCAGAGGACTAGCGTCTAGCACAGATACGCAGTATTTT
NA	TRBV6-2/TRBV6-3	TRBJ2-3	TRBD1	CASSNDRAGTDTQYF	TGTGCCAGCAGTAACGACAGGGCGGGCACAGATACGCAGTATTTT
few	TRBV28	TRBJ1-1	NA	CASSLYGRVVGEAFF	TGTGCCAGCAGTTTATATGGCAGGGTAGTTGGTGAAGCTTTCTTT
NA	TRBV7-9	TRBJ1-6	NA	CASSFALQGRNSPLHF	TGTGCCAGCAGCTTTGCCTTGCAGGGCAGAAATTCACCCCTCCACTTT
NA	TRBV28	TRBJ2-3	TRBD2	CASSSSGSGADTQYF	TGTGCCAGCAGCTCATCGGGTAGCGGGGCAGATACGCAGTATTTT
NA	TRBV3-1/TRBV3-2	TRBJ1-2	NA	CASSRADPYGYTF	TGTGCCAGCAGCCGAGCGGATCCCTATGGCTACACCTTC
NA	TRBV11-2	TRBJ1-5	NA	CASSLAPHSNQPQHF	TGTGCCAGCAGCTTAGCTCCCCATAGCAATCAGCCCCAGCATTTT
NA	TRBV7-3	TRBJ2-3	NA	CASSLFGADTQYF	TGTGCCAGCAGCTTATTCGGGGCGGATACGCAGTATTTT
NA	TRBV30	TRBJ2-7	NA	CAWSPAGPGSYEQYF	TGTGCCTGGAGCCCAGCCGGACCGGGCTCCTACGAGCAGTACTTC
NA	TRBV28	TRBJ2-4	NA	CASSYVQGSLAKNIQYF	TGTGCCAGCAGTTACGTACAGGGCTCACTAGCCAAAAACATTCAGTACTTC
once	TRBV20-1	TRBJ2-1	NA	CSGGLHNEQFF	TGCAGTGGAGGACTACACAATGAGCAGTTCTTC
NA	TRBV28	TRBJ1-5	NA	CASSAQGARYSNQPQHF	TGTGCCAGCAGTGCCCAAGGGGCACGGTATAGCAATCAGCCCCAGCATTTT
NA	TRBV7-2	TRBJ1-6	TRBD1	CASSLTGTGVLGHNSPLHF	TGTGCCAGCAGCTTAACCGGGACAGGGGTTCTCGGGCATAATTCACCCCTCCACTTT
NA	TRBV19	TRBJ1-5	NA	CASSTRGEDQPQHF	TGTGCCAGTAGTACAAGGGGAGAGGATCAGCCCCAGCATTTT
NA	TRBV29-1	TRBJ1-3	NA	CSVAESVGNTIYF	TGCAGCGTCGCCGAGTCCGTAGGAAACACCATATATTTT
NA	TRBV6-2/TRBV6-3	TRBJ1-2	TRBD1	CASSSGQGRYYGYTF	TGTGCCAGCAGTTCTGGACAGGGCCGGTACTATGGCTACACCTTC
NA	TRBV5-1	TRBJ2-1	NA	CASSSLEGRNNEQFF	TGCGCCAGCAGCTCCTTAGAGGGTCGAAACAATGAGCAGTTCTTC
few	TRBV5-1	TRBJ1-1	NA	CASSLAAGNTEAFF	TGCGCCAGCAGCTTGGCCGCGGGAAACACTGAAGCTTTCTTT
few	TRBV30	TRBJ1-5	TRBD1	CAWSNRGTASNQPQHF	TGTGCCTGGAGTAACAGAGGGACAGCTAGCAATCAGCCCCAGCATTTT